This section outlines one TCR beta chain sequence together with its context. Its cognate antigen is unknown. This record comes from a study of monozygotic twins with inflammatory bowel disease. This CDR3 is 16 amino acids long. Germline V gives CDR1 LNHNV, CDR2 YYDKDF (reference sequence). General study results and limits: Some repertoire variability may stem from patients' differing immunosuppressive treatments.

TCRdb re-called the 5' RACE reads; every CDR3 protein appears as one record, without DNA. This repertoire includes roughly 330,000 distinct CDR3 sequences. The sequence was collected from a human donor with ulcerative colitis or Crohn's disease, or a healthy co-twin of an affected twin (not recorded which). Source material: blood. V and J are TRBV15 and TRBJ2-7; TCRdb's assignment of TRBD1 cannot be checked, as there is no DNA. CDR3 amino acids: CATSRDTGQVLREQYF.